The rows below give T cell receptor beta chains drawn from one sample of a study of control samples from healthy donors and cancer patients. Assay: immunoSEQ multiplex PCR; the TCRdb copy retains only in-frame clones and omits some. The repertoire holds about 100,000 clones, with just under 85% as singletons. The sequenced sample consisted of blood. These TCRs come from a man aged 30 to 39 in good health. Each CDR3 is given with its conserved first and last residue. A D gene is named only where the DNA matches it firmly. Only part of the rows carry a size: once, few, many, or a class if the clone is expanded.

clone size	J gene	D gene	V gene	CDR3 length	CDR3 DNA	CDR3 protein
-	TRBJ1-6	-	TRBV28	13	TGTGCCAGCAGTCGGGACCGGAATTCACCCCTCCACTTT	CASSRDRNSPLHF
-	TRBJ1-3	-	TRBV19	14	TGTGCCAGTAGTATCGGGAGCTTTGGAAACACCATATATTTT	CASSIGSFGNTIYF
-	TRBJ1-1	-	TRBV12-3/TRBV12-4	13	TGTGCCAGCAGTTTAATGGAGGGCACTGAAGCTTTCTTT	CASSLMEGTEAFF
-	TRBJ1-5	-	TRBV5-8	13	TGTGCCAGCTTCGGGAGTAGCAATCAGCCCCAGCATTTT	CASFGSSNQPQHF
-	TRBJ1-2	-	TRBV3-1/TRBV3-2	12	TGTGCCAGCAGTCAGATGGGGAATGGCTACACCTTC	CASSQMGNGYTF
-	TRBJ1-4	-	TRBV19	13	TGTGCCAGTTCTACCCCAGGGAACGAAAAACTGTTTTTT	CASSTPGNEKLFF
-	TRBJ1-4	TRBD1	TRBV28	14	TGTGCCAGCAGTTCGGACAGGGTCCACGAAAAACTGTTTTTT	CASSSDRVHEKLFF
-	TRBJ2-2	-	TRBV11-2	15	TGTGCCAGCAGCGGGGGGACTTGGTACACCGGGGAGCTGTTTTTT	CASSGGTWYTGELFF
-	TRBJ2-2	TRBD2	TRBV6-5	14	TGTGCCAGCAGAGTAGCGGGGGTTACCGGGGAGCTGTTTTTT	CASRVAGVTGELFF
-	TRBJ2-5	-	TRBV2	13	TGTGCCAGCAGTCCCCAACAGGTAGAGACCCAGTACTTC	CASSPQQVETQYF
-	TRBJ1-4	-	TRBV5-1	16	TGCGCCAGCAGCCGCGAGGCCCCTCAACCGGGTGAAAAACTGTTTTTT	CASSREAPQPGEKLFF
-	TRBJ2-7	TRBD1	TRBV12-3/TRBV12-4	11	TGTGCCAGCAGCAGGGGGTACGAGCAGTACTTC	CASSRGYEQYF
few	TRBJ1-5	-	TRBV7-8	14	TGTGCCAGCAGCTTAGCGGGCGGGGGACAGCCCCAGCATTTT	CASSLAGGGQPQHF
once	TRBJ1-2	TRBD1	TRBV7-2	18	TGTGCCAGCAGCTTATTAAGGAATCGCGCAGGGGGACCGCGGGGCTACACCTTC	CASSLLRNRAGGPRGYTF
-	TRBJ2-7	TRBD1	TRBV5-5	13	TGTGCCAGCAGCTTGACAGGGGCCTACGAGCAGTACTTC	CASSLTGAYEQYF